One T cell receptor (beta chain) is described in this entry. What antigen it recognizes has not been identified. It has no much larger one-base neighbor in the sample; base qualities were not kept. These data are taken from a study of shared clonotypes between healthy human individuals (dated by TCRdb to about 2020). Some background on the complete study: Two women and a few men aged 18 to 49 years were included in the cohort. To estimate repertoire size and how much clonotypes are shared between individuals, the study performed deep sequencing of blood TCR repertoires from 4 to 6 healthy adults. Between about 0.8 and 9 billion PBMCs per donor were obtained by leukapheresis. Per donor, three plates each were used for CD4 naive and CD4 memory, two for CD8 naive, and one for CD8 memory. To increase sequencing depth and limit assay-specific biases, TCR repertoire library preparation and sequencing were carried out by different laboratories using diverse techniques.

Overall study outcomes, separate from this receptor: Incomplete sequencing was indicated by rarefaction of sorted-subset datasets, despite the large sequencing depth. Pairwise subsampling indicated that sequencing depth was expected to affect the degree of clonotype sharing among donors. Because the study included a small number of donors, the genetic and exposure-history diversity represented was limited. Larger estimated clonotype richness was generally found for naive subsets than for memory subsets. Higher generation probabilities were observed for clonotypes shared by all four sorted-subset donors than for non-shared clonotypes. Sampling was limited to blood, and TCR repertoires in tissue likely differ from TCR repertoires in blood. About 4.5% of naive CD4, around 3.6% of naive CD8, roughly 2.5% of memory CD4, and roughly 0.4% of memory CD8 clonotypes were shared across a few donors.

Healthy HIV-negative adults with no recently reported acute infections or vaccinations were included as donors. All donors were Caucasian adults living in Nashville, Tennessee, USA. CD4+ T cells were enriched through magnetic negative selection, after which naive cells were positively selected on CD45RA and the remaining negative fraction served as the memory subset. Blood was collected by leukapheresis, and PBMCs were isolated by Ficoll-Histopaque density gradient centrifugation and then cryopreserved in liquid nitrogen vapor phase. Analytical flow cytometry was used to check the purity and quantity of each magnetically sorted T cell population. Genomic DNA was isolated from each sorted fraction and quantified by UV absorbance on a Nanodrop 2000c. TCR CDR3 regions were amplified from genomic DNA by multiplex PCR using the deep immunoSEQ assay. Genomic DNA extracted from each cell subset was distributed evenly over all wells of several immunoSEQ 96-well plates, and each plate served as one replicate. Each replicate PCR for sorted subsets received about 0.2 ug genomic DNA, equal to tens of thousands of T cell genomes. Purified libraries were quantified with a Qubit 3.0 fluorometer, sized on a Bioanalyzer 2100, and re-quantified with the KAPA Library Quantification kit. Each immunoSEQ 96-well plate was sequenced on its own single-read 150-cycle Illumina NextSeq 550 flow cell. In the original analysis: The immunoSEQ output contained only junctional sequences without quality scores, so filtering could not match that applied to full-length reads. Sequences were annotated with PyIR, a Python wrapper for IgBLAST v1.9, using IMGT germline references to assign V/J genes and CDR3. Reads with weak V/J assignments (E-value above 1e-6), missing CDR3, stop codons, out-of-frame junctions, or ambiguous translated residues were removed. V3J clonotypes were defined as sequences sharing an identical inferred V gene, J gene, and CDR3 amino acid sequence. To compute the percentage overlap between repertoires, the number of shared unique clonotypes was divided by the size of the smaller repertoire. RTK rarefaction, the Chao1 estimator, and Recon v2.1 estimates of unobserved clonotypes were used to assess repertoire richness. For all TCRbeta clonotypes obtained by the gDNA method from four donors, generation probabilities were computed with OLGA. Here the immuneACCESS table is served through TCRdb, limited to in-frame sequences with V and J called. Missing clones are a known gap in these copies; in checked studies unresolved V genes cover under half, and the rest lacks a known reason. V, J and clone size are those of that table, while D and trimming were read from the DNA. The sample contains more than 900,000 clones, 75% to 80% of them found a single time. The ten largest clones add up to under 0.8% of the sample.

The TCR originated in a man between 18 and 35 years old in good health. Some clones in this sample may be carry-over from other donors' samples. The sequenced sample was memory CD4+ T cells from PBMCs. The cell subset or site label, read with the paper, signifies: CD45RA-negative fraction.

The DNA reads TGTGCCAGCTCACCGGGACAGCTTTACACTGCTGGAAACACCATATATTTT. This is translated as CASSPGQLYTAGNTIYF. The rearrangement joined TRBV18 to TRBJ1-3, with 7 bases aligning to TRBD1. CDR1 and CDR2 are read off the germline V gene as KGHSH and LQKENI. Trimmed from V: 3 bases; trimmed from J: 2 bases; junction bases lacking a gene match: 10. The CDR3 spans 17 residues, from the cysteine through the phenylalanine. The entry retains the CDR3 DNA only, 51 bases that are in frame from base 1.